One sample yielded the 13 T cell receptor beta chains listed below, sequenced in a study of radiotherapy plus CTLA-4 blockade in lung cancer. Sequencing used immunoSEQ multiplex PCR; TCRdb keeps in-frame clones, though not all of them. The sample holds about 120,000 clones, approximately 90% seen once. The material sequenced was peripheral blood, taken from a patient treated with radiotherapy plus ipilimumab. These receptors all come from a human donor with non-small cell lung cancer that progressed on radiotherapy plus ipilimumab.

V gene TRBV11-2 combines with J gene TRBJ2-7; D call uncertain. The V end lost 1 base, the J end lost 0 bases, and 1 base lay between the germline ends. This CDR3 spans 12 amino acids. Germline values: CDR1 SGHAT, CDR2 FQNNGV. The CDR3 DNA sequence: TGTGCCAGCAGCTTAGCCTCCTACGAGCAGTACTTC. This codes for CASSLASYEQYF.

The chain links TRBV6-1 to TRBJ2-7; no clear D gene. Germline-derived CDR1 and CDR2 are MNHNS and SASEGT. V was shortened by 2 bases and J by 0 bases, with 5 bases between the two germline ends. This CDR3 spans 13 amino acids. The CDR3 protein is CASSEFRSYEQYF. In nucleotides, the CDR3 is TGTGCCAGCAGTGAATTCCGCTCCTACGAGCAGTACTTC.

The CDR3 DNA reads as TGCAGCGTAGCGGCCTACAATGAGCAGTTCTTC. Encoded protein: CSVAAYNEQFF. V usage is TRBV29-1 and J usage is TRBJ2-1, with D tentatively TRBD2 (5 bases). This CDR3 region has 11 residues. The V end lost 6 bases, the J end lost 2 bases, and 5 bases lay between the germline ends. Germline assignment: CDR1 SQVTM and CDR2 ANQGSEA.

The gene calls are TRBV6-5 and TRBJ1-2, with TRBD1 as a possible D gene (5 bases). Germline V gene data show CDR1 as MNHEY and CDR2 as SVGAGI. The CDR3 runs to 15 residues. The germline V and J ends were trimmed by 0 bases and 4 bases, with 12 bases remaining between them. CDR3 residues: CASSYSGQGVYGYTF. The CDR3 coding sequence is TGTGCCAGCAGTTACTCCGGCCAGGGAGTCTATGGCTACACCTTC.

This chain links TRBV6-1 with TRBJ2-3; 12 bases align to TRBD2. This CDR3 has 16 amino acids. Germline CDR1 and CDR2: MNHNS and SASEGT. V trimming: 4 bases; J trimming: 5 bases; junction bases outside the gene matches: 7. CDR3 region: CASSGRTSGKVDTQYF. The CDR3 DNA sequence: TGTGCCAGCAGTGGGAGGACTAGCGGGAAGGTAGATACGCAGTATTTT.

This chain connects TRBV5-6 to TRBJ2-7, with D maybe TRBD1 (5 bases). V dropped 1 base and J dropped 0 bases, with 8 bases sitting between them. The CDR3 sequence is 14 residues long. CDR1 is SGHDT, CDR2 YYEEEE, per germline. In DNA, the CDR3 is TGTGCCAGCAGCTTGAAACAGGACTCCTACGAGCAGTACTTC. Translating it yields CASSLKQDSYEQYF.

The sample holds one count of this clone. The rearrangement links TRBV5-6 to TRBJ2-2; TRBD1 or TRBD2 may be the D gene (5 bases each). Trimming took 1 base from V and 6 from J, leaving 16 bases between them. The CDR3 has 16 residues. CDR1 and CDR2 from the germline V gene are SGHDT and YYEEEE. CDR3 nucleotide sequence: TGTGCCAGCAGCTTGACGGGGCGGACTGGTGCCGGGGAGCTGTTTTTT. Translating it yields CASSLTGRTGAGELFF.

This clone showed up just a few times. CDR3 sequence (DNA): TGCGCCAGCAGTGGACCCATAGCGGGAGGCCTCTTCTTC. Translation: CASSGPIAGGLFF. The chain is built from TRBV10-1 and TRBJ2-1; 10 bases line up with TRBD2. The V segment lost 4 bases and the J segment 16 bases; nucleotides outside the gene matches: 10. The length of the CDR3 is 13 residues. CDR1 is WNHNN and CDR2 is SYGVQD in the germline V gene (reference sequence).

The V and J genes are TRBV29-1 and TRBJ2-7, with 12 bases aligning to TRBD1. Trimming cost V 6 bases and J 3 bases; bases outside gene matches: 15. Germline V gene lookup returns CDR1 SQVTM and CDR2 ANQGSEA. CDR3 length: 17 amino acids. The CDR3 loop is CSVAKGTGGAGFYEQYF. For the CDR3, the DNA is TGCAGCGTAGCAAAAGGGACAGGGGGCGCGGGGTTCTACGAGCAGTACTTC.

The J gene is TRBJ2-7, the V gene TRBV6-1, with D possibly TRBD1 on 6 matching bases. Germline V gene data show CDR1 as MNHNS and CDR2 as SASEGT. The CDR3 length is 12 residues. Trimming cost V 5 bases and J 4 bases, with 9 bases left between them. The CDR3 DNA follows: TGTGCCAGCAGTCACAGGGAGTACGAGCAGTACTTC. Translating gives CASSHREYEQYF.

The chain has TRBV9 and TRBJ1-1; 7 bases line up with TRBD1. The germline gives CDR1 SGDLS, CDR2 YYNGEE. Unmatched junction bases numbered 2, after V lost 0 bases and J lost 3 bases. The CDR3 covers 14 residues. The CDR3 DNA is TGTGCCAGCAGCGTAGGACAGGGCCACACTGAAGCTTTCTTT. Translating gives CASSVGQGHTEAFF. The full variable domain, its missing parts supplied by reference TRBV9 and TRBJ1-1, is DSGVTQTPKHLITATGQRVTLRCSPRSGDLSVYWYQQSLDQGLQFLIQYYNGEERAKGNILERFSAQQFPDLHSELNLSSLELGDSALYFCASSVGQGHTEAFFGQGTRLTVV.

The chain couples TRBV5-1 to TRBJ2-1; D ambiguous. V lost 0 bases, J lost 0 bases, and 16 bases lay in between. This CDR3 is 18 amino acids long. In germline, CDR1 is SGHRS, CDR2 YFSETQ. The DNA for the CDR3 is TGCGCCAGCAGCTTGGTCACTCAAGGTCCCCGCTCCTACAATGAGCAGTTCTTC. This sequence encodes CASSLVTQGPRSYNEQFF.

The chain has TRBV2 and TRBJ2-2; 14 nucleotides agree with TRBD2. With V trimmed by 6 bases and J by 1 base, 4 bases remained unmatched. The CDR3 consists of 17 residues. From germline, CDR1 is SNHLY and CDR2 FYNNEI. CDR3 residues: CASRRTSGRLNTGELFF. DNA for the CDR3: TGTGCCAGCAGGAGGACTAGCGGGAGGCTGAACACCGGGGAGCTGTTTTTT.